This T cell receptor (beta chain) was captured by sequencing in a study of T cell repertoires in cytomegalovirus infection. MiXCR, run by TCRdb on the reads, gives a single entry per CDR3 protein. This table has 400,000 to 550,000 distinct CDR3 sequences, about 11% appearing once. The CDR3 has 15 amino acids. The germline gives CDR1 WSHSY, CDR2 SAAADI. Trimming took 0 bases from V and 2 from J; bases not matched to a gene: 4. Source material: PBMCs. This chain uses TRBV10-2 with TRBJ2-7; TRBD2 matches 7 bases. The TCR was taken from a human donor in good health (CMV status not recorded). Some clones in this sample may be carry-over from other donors' samples. CDR3 in amino acids: CASSESSGTPYEQYF. The DNA for the CDR3 is TGCGCCAGCAGTGAGTCAAGCGGGACCCCCTACGAGCAGTACTTC.